Below, 27 T cell receptor beta chains from the same sample are listed, as sequenced in a study of human T cells and chemical hapten exposure (dated by TCRdb to 2020 to 2022). The sample's time point label, decoded: healthy volunteer bleed at 6 weeks. Unfractionated whole blood was collected in Tempus Blood RNA tubes, and total RNA was extracted from that blood. Library prep was done by RACE. Sequenced using a NextSeq 500. TCRdb passed the public sequencing reads through fastp at Q25 and MiXCR, retaining productive beta sequences. Records with the same CDR3 protein are collapsed into one entry carrying the most frequent genes and DNA. The sample table shows roughly 43,000 distinct CDR3 sequences, and about 3.7% are seen once. The leading ten clones occupy around 6% of the sample. The sequenced material came from whole blood. Receptors originate from a human donor in good health. Some clones in this sample may be carry-over from other donors' samples.

This clonotype was detected many times. The chain links TRBV5-1 to TRBJ1-4; D remains unclear. V lost 3 bases to trimming and J lost 12 bases, with 9 bases between them. The CDR3 totals 11 residues. Per germline, CDR1 SGHRS and CDR2 YFSETQ. CDR3 in amino acids: CASSSGPQLFF. For the CDR3, the DNA is TGCGCCAGCAGCTCTGGGCCCCAACTGTTTTTT. Using reference TRBV5-1 and TRBJ1-4 for the parts outside the CDR3, the full variable domain is KAGVTQTPRYLIKTRGQQVTLSCSPISGHRSVSWYQQTPGQGLQFLFEYFSETQRNKGNFPGRFSGRQFSNSRSEMNVSTLELGDSALYLCASSSGPQLFFGSGTQLSVL.

The sample holds many counts of this clonotype. The chain recombines TRBV27 with TRBJ2-3; possibly TRBD1 for D (5 bases). The CDR3 is 14 amino acids. V was shortened by 3 bases and J by 2 bases, with 9 bases between the two germline ends. Germline CDR1 reads MNHEY; CDR2 reads SMNVEV (reference sequence). The chain's CDR3 is CASSFGANTDTQYF. In DNA form, the CDR3 reads TGTGCCAGCAGTTTTGGGGCGAACACAGATACGCAGTATTTT.

This sequence joins TRBV5-4 and TRBJ2-7; TRBD2 is a possible D gene (5 bases). This CDR3 has 13 residues. V was cut by 0 bases and J by 6 bases, with 10 bases left in between. Germline assignment: CDR1 SGHNT and CDR2 YYREEE (reference sequence). In DNA, the CDR3 is TGTGCCAGCAGCTTGGACGGGATCAGCGAGCAGTACTTC. Translating it yields CASSLDGISEQYF.

CDR3 coding DNA: TGTGCCAGCAGCTTGTTACCCGCCCGCTCCTACAATGAGCAGTTCTTC. Residues: CASSLLPARSYNEQFF. The chain joins TRBV5-6 to TRBJ2-1; no definite D call. The CDR3 totals 16 residues. CDR1 is SGHDT and CDR2 is YYEEEE in the germline V gene. Trimming cost V 1 base and J 0 bases, with 11 bases left between them.

This clonotype was recorded at least ten times. The genes are TRBV6-5 and TRBJ1-4; 7 bases fit TRBD1. Germline CDR1 reads MNHEY; CDR2 reads SVGAGI. The CDR3 covers 15 residues. J gave up 2 bases and V 0 bases, and 0 bases lay outside the gene matches. The chain's CDR3 is CASSYSTGTNEKLFF. The CDR3 coding sequence is TGTGCCAGCAGTTACTCGACAGGGACTAATGAAAAACTGTTTTTT.

This clonotype has at least ten counts. CDR3 DNA sequence: TGTGCCAGCAGCTTAGGAATTTTAGAGAATGAGCAGTTCTTC. It yields the protein CASSLGILENEQFF. This chain joins TRBV7-2 and TRBJ2-1; D ambiguous. CDR3 length: 14 residues. Germline CDR1 is SGHTA and CDR2 is FQGNSA. V was cut by 1 base and J by 7 bases, with 11 bases left in between. The full variable domain, with the rest looked up from reference TRBV7-2 and TRBJ2-1, is GAGVSQSPSNKVTEKGKDVELRCDPISGHTALYWYRQSLGQGLEFLIYFQGNSAPDKSGLPSDRFSAERTGGSVSTLTIQRTQQEDSAVYLCASSLGILENEQFFGPGTRLTVL.

In its sample, this clonotype was seen many times. This chain joins TRBV6-1 and TRBJ2-7, with 7 bases identical to TRBD2. The V gene end was trimmed by 1 base and the J gene end by 6 bases; junction bases not matched to a gene: 3. CDR1 is MNHNS and CDR2 is SASEGT in the germline V gene. The CDR3 has 13 amino acids. In DNA, the CDR3 is TGTGCCAGCAGTGAAGAGGGCGGGGGCGAGCAGTACTTC. This encodes CASSEEGGGEQYF.

This clonotype occurred many times. The rearrangement uses TRBV12-3 or TRBV12-4 and TRBJ2-3; D is possibly TRBD1 (5 bases). V dropped 0 bases and J dropped 7 bases, with 17 bases sitting between them. This CDR3 has 16 residues. The CDR3 sequence: CASSLAGIQGRHTQYF. In DNA, the CDR3 is TGTGCCAGCAGTTTAGCGGGTATCCAGGGTAGGCATACGCAGTATTTT.

This clonotype was seen at least ten times. The V and J genes are TRBV19 and TRBJ2-1, with D tentatively TRBD1 or TRBD2 (5 bases each). Germline V gives CDR1 LNHDA, CDR2 SQIVND (reference sequence). The CDR3 contains 17 residues. V was clipped by 4 bases and J by 6 bases, with 22 bases between them. CDR3 coding DNA: TGTGCCAGTAGTACAACCTCCGGGACGGATTCGTTCAATGAGCAGTTCTTC. Translation gives CASSTTSGTDSFNEQFF.

This clonotype was counted ten times or more. The chain recombines TRBV7-3 with TRBJ2-7; D may match TRBD1 or TRBD2 (5 bases each). Trimming pared 4 bases from V and 6 bases from J, leaving 13 bases between. Germline V gene data show CDR1 as SGHTA and CDR2 as FQGTGA. This CDR3 spans 13 amino acids. The CDR3 sequence is CASSSLGAGEQYF. CDR3 nucleotides: TGTGCCAGCAGCTCCCTCGGGGCGGGCGAGCAGTACTTC.

This clonotype was picked up many times. This sequence joins TRBV28 and TRBJ2-7; TRBD1 matches at 10 bases. Losses at the gene ends were 3 bases for V and 0 bases for J; bases not matched to a gene: 5. The V gene's germline CDR1 is MDHEN and CDR2 SYDVKM. The length of the CDR3 is 16 residues. CDR3 coding DNA: TGTGCCAGCAGTTTCCTGGGACAGGGGCTCTCCTACGAGCAGTACTTC. This codes for CASSFLGQGLSYEQYF.

The V and J genes are TRBV30 and TRBJ1-1; the D is unclear. Trimming took off 1 base at V and 11 bases at J, with 14 bases between the two ends. The CDR3 is made up of 12 amino acids. Germline-derived CDR1 and CDR2 are GTSNPN and SVGIG (reference sequence). CDR3 nucleotides: TGTGCCTGGAGTGAGGACCTTTCTTGGGCTTTCTTT. Protein sequence: CAWSEDLSWAFF. The whole variable domain, remainder taken from reference TRBV30 and TRBJ1-1, is SQTIHQWPATLVQPVGSPLSLECTVEGTSNPNLYWYRQAAGRGLQLLFYSVGIGQISSEVPQNLSASRPQDRQFILSSKKLLLSDSGFYLCAWSEDLSWAFFGQGTRLTVV.

The V call is TRBV29-1, the J call TRBJ1-2; 8 nucleotides agree with TRBD1. This CDR3 contains 14 residues. The germline V gene encodes CDR1 SQVTM and CDR2 ANQGSEA. J lost 7 bases, V lost 7 bases, and 14 bases had no gene match. The CDR3 here is CSAGLGTGDSGYTF. CDR3 sequence (DNA): TGCAGCGCGGGCCTAGGGACAGGCGATAGTGGCTACACCTTC.

Here the CDR3 reads CASSVGSGPLYEQYF. As DNA, the CDR3 is TGTGCCAGCAGCGTAGGAAGTGGTCCCCTCTACGAGCAGTACTTC. The rearrangement uses TRBV9 and TRBJ2-7; no clear D gene. The V and J ends lost 0 bases and 3 bases respectively, with 13 bases between them. Germline CDR1 SGDLS, CDR2 YYNGEE. The length of the CDR3 is 15 residues.

This clonotype was detected ten times or more. The CDR3 DNA reads TGTGCCAGCAGTTCCGGACAGGGGAATTCACCCCTCCACTTT. The encoded protein is CASSSGQGNSPLHF. J is TRBJ1-6 and V is TRBV6-6; TRBD1 matches 9 bases. Germline CDR1 MNHNY, CDR2 SVGAGI (reference sequence). V dropped 4 bases and J dropped 7; count of bases not matched to a gene: 2. This CDR3 spans 14 amino acids.

The sample holds a few counts of this clonotype. This chain links TRBV5-4 with TRBJ2-7, with D uncertain. CDR1 and CDR2 (germline): SGHNT, YYREEE (reference sequence). CDR3 length: 12 residues. V was pared by 0 bases and J by 7 bases, with 8 bases between. CDR3 DNA sequence: TGTGCCAGCAGCTTGGAGTTGGGGGAGCAGTACTTC. It translates to CASSLELGEQYF. Supplemented by reference TRBV5-4 and TRBJ2-7, the full variable domain reads ETGVTQSPTHLIKTRGQQVTLRCSSQSGHNTVSWYQQALGQGPQFIFQYYREEENGRGNFPPRFSGLQFPNYSSELNVNALELDDSALYLCASSLELGEQYFGPGTRLTVT.

This clonotype was observed many times. This rearrangement joins TRBV3-1 to TRBJ2-5, with TRBD2 identical over 8 bases. V lost 5 bases, J lost 1 base, and 6 bases stayed unmatched. The CDR3 covers 15 residues. The V gene's germline CDR1 is LGHDT and CDR2 YNNKEL (reference sequence). CDR3 loop: CASSSRLAPQETQYF. CDR3 bases: TGTGCCAGCAGCTCGCGACTAGCGCCCCAAGAGACCCAGTACTTC.

This clonotype appeared many times. This sequence joins TRBV11-2 and TRBJ2-3, with 13 bases that match TRBD2. The CDR3 runs 16 residues. The germline V gene encodes CDR1 SGHAT and CDR2 FQNNGV. The ends lost 3 bases at V and 5 bases at J; junction bases unmatched: 5. CDR3 region: CASSFRTSGRGDTQYF. The CDR3 DNA reads TGTGCCAGCAGCTTCAGGACTAGCGGGAGAGGAGATACGCAGTATTTT.

The chain combines TRBV30 with TRBJ1-5; no firm D call. The ends were cut back, 2 bases at V and 3 bases at J, with 8 bases in the middle. This CDR3 comprises 13 residues. Germline loops: CDR1 GTSNPN, CDR2 SVGIG (reference sequence). CDR3 bases: TGTGCCTGGAGTTTCCGGTTCAATCAGCCCCAGCATTTT. Residues: CAWSFRFNQPQHF.

The gene calls are TRBV7-2 and TRBJ2-2, with 9 bases lining up with TRBD1. CDR1 SGHTA and CDR2 FQGNSA come from the germline V gene. The CDR3 totals 15 residues. Unmatched junction bases numbered 5, after V lost 3 bases and J lost 6 bases. The CDR3 loop is CASSLGQGIAGELFF. In DNA, the CDR3 is TGTGCCAGCAGCTTGGGACAGGGAATCGCCGGGGAGCTGTTTTTT.

This clonotype has only a few counts. The rearrangement links TRBV29-1 to TRBJ1-5; D might be TRBD1 (6 bases). The germline CDR1 and CDR2 sequences are SQVTM and ANQGSEA. This CDR3 is built from 14 residues. V was trimmed by 7 bases and J by 2 bases, leaving 15 bases between them. The CDR3 DNA is TGCAGCGCCGGGGGGGGGGGCGGCAATCAGCCCCAGCATTTT. Its translation is CSAGGGGGNQPQHF. The full variable domain, completed using reference TRBV29-1 and TRBJ1-5, is SAVISQKPSRDICQRGTSLTIQCQVDSQVTMMFWYRQQPGQSLTLIATANQGSEATYESGFVIDKFPISRPNLTFSTLTVSNMSPEDSSIYLCSAGGGGGNQPQHFGDGTRLSIL.

This clonotype appeared many times. The chain is built from TRBV29-1 and TRBJ1-1; D is uncertain. V lost 8 bases and J 7 bases, leaving 14 bases between the germline ends. Germline CDR1 reads SQVTM; CDR2 reads ANQGSEA. The CDR3 is 11 residues long. CDR3 residues: CSTEGGDEAFF. The CDR3 DNA sequence: TGCAGCACTGAGGGCGGGGATGAAGCTTTCTTT.

This clonotype was counted at least ten times. The chain carries TRBV29-1 and TRBJ1-2, with TRBD1 identical over 8 bases. J lost 6 bases, V lost 2 bases, and 11 bases had no gene match. CDR3 length equals 15 residues. CDR1 is SQVTM and CDR2 is ANQGSEA in the germline V gene. The CDR3 here is CSVEYPQGAFDGYTF. CDR3 DNA sequence: TGCAGCGTTGAATATCCCCAGGGGGCTTTTGATGGCTACACCTTC.

The V gene is TRBV28, the J gene TRBJ1-1, with D possibly matching TRBD1 (6 bases). The CDR3 is 15 residues long. Germline V CDR1 and CDR2: MDHEN, SYDVKM. Trimming removed 2 bases at V and 1 base at J, with 11 bases between. This CDR3 is CASSLTGGQNTEAFF. CDR3 bases: TGTGCCAGCAGTTTAACTGGGGGACAGAACACTGAAGCTTTCTTT. Full variable domain (rest looked up from reference TRBV28 and TRBJ1-1): DVKVTQSSRYLVKRTGEKVFLECVQDMDHENMFWYRQDPGLGLRLIYFSYDVKMKEKGDIPEGYSVSREKKERFSLILESASTNQTSMYLCASSLTGGQNTEAFFGQGTRLTVV.

The sample holds many counts of this clonotype. V and J are TRBV4-1 and TRBJ2-3; a possible D gene is TRBD2 (5 bases). V was clipped by 2 bases and J by 10 bases, with 13 bases between them. The CDR3 totals 13 residues. In germline, CDR1 is MGHRA, CDR2 YSYEKL. The CDR3 spells CASSQSLVAPQYF. In DNA form, the CDR3 reads TGCGCCAGCAGCCAATCTCTCGTAGCGCCGCAGTATTTT.

This clonotype was detected many times. The rearrangement joins TRBV5-1 to TRBJ2-5; unclear D gene. Germline CDR1 SGHRS, CDR2 YFSETQ. Deletions cut 2 bases from V and 5 bases from J, with 22 bases between. CDR3 length equals 17 residues. CDR3 residues: CASSFTDGVRGRETQYF. The CDR3 DNA reads TGCGCCAGCAGCTTCACAGACGGAGTACGTGGACGGGAGACCCAGTACTTC.

This clonotype was recorded at least ten times. For the CDR3, the DNA is TGTGCCACCAGTGATTTGCATGGACAGTGGGGGAGTGAGCAGTTCTTC. This encodes CATSDLHGQWGSEQFF. The rearrangement joins TRBV24-1 to TRBJ2-1, with a weak D call TRBD1 (6 bases). This CDR3 has 16 amino acids. V lost 0 bases and J lost 9, with 17 bases in between. Germline CDR1 KGHDR, CDR2 SFDVKD.